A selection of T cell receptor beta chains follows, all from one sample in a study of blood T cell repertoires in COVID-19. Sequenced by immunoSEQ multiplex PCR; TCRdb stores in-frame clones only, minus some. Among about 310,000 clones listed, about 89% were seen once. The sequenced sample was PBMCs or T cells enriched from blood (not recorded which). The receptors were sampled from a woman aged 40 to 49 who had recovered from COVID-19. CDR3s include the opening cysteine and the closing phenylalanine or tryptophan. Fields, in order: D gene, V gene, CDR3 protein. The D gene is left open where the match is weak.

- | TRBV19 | CASSMRGTYNEQFF
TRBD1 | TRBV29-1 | CSAANRGLAKNIQYF
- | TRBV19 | CASSYLVQPQHF
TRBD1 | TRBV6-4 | CASRNQGGGYTF
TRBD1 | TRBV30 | CAWSSGTGIGYEQYF
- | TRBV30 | CAWSVKGGGGDQPQHF
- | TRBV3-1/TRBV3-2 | CASSQARAAYEQYF
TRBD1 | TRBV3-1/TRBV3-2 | CASSQAAGGSNTEAFF
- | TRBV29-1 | CSVDGGGTEAFF
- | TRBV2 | CASSVRSGANVLTF
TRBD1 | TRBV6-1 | CASSEIGTGNTEAFF
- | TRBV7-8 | CASSPFGPGGIEAFF
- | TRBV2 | CASIGGKSYEQYF
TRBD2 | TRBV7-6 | CASSPWTSVHEQFF
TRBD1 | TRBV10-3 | CAITSDRWEYGYTF